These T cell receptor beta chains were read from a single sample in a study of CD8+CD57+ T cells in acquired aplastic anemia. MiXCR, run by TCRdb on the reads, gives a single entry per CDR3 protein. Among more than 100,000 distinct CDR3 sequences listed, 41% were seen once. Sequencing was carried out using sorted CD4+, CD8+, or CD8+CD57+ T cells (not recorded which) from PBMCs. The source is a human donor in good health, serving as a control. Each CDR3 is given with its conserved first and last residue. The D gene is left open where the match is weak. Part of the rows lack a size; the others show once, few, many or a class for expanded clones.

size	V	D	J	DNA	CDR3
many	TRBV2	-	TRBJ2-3	TGTGCCAGCAATCGAGCGCCCACAGATACGCAGTATTTT	CASNRAPTDTQYF
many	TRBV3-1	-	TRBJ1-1	TGTGCCAGCAGCCAAGGCCCAGGGCATGAAGCTTTCTTT	CASSQGPGHEAFF
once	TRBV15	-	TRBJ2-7	TGTGCCACCAGCGAGGCCGGGATTCTATACGAGCAGTACTTC	CATSEAGILYEQYF
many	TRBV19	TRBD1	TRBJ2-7	TGTGCCAGTAAACAGGGGACCCACTCCTACGAGCAGTACTTC	CASKQGTHSYEQYF
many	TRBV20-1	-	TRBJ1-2	TGCAGTGCTGGGACATCTAACTATGGCTACACCTTC	CSAGTSNYGYTF
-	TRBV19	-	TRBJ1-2	TGTGCCAGTAGTCCCAATATTGACGGCTATACCTTC	CASSPNIDGYTF
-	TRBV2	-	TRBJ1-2	TGTGCCAGCAGTGAAGCGGGGGGGCTCGATGGCTACACCTTC	CASSEAGGLDGYTF
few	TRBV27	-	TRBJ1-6	TGTGCCAGCAGTTTTGGTGGGCTCGAGAATAATTCACCCCTCCACTTT	CASSFGGLENNSPLHF
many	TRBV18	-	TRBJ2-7	TGTGCCAGCTCACGAGAAGGCTTCTACGAGCAGTACTTC	CASSREGFYEQYF
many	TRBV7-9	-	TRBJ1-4	TGTGCCAGCAGCCGCGGACTCGATAATGAAAAACTGTTTTTT	CASSRGLDNEKLFF
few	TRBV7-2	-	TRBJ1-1	TGTGCCAGCAGCTCCGGGACGCTAAAGGACACTGAAGCTTTCTTT	CASSSGTLKDTEAFF
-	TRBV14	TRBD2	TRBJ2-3	TGTGCCAGCAGCCGACTACTAGCGGGGGATCATACGCAGTATTTT	CASSRLLAGDHTQYF
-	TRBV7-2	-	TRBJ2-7	TGTGCCAGCAAACTGACAGGTTCCCACGAGCAGTACTTC	CASKLTGSHEQYF
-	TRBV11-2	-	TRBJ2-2	TGTGCCAGCAGCCCTGATGGGGAGCTGTTTTTT	CASSPDGELFF
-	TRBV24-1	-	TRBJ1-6	TGTGCCACCAGCGGAGGGGTTAGTTCACCCCTCCACTTT	CATSGGVSSPLHF
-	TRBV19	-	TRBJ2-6	TGTGCCAGTAGCCGACGGTCAGGGGCCAACGTCCTGACTTTC	CASSRRSGANVLTF
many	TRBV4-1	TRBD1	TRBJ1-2	TGCGCCAGCAGCCCCCGGGACAGGGATACCCATGGCTACACCTTC	CASSPRDRDTHGYTF
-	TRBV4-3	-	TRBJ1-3	TGCGCCAGCAGCCAACTCCTAAGCTCTGGAAACACCATATATTTT	CASSQLLSSGNTIYF
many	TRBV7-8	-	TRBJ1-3	TGTGCCAGTCAACGCGGGGGCTCCTCTGGAAACACCATATATTTT	CASQRGGSSGNTIYF
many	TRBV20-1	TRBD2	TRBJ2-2	TGCAGTGCCCTCCGGGACTACAACACCGGGGAGCTGTTTTTT	CSALRDYNTGELFF
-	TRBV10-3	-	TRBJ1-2	TGTGCCATCAGTGAGTCGGCGGGGGTTGGGTATGGCTACACCTTC	CAISESAGVGYGYTF
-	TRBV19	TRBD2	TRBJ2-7	TGTGCCAGTAATCCGGGAGGTGGGACCTACGAGCAGTACTTC	CASNPGGGTYEQYF
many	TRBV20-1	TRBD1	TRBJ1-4	TGCAGTGCTAGACCCTCAGGGCAGGGGGGTCTGGAAAGTGAAAAACTGTTTTTT	CSARPSGQGGLESEKLFF
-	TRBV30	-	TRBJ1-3	TGTGCCTGGAATTTAAACGGTCGCTCTGGAAACACCATATATTTT	CAWNLNGRSGNTIYF
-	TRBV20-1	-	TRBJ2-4	TGCAGTGGGGCTCGGGGAGGGGGCAAGAACATTCAGTACTTC	CSGARGGGKNIQYF
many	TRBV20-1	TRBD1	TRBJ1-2	TGCAGTGCTGGGCCGGGACAGTCCTATGGCTACACCTTC	CSAGPGQSYGYTF
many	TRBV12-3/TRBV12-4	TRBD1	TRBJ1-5	TGTGCCAGCAGTTTATCAGGGGGCAGGAGCAATCAGCCCCAGCATTTT	CASSLSGGRSNQPQHF
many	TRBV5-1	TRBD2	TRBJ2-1	TGCGCCAGCAGCCCGCTAGCGGGAGGGAATGAGCAGTTCTTC	CASSPLAGGNEQFF
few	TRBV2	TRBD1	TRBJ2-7	TGTGCCAGCAGACCGCAGGGGGCCTACGAGCAGTACTTC	CASRPQGAYEQYF
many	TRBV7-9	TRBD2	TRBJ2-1	TGTGCCAGCAGCTTAGACGCTAGCGGGAGTCTATCTAAGTTCTTC	CASSLDASGSLSKFF
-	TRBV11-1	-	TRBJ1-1	TGTGTCAGCAGCGAAGGGTCTATGGGGGGGAGCACTGAAGCTTTCTTT	CVSSEGSMGGSTEAFF
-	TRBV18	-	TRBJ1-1	TGTGCCAGCTCTCCCATCCAGAACACTGAAGCTTTCTTT	CASSPIQNTEAFF
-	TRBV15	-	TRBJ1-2	TGTGCCACCAGCAGGGAAACAGCTAACTATGGCTACACCTTC	CATSRETANYGYTF
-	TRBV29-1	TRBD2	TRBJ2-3	TGCAGCTTGAGGCGGGGGACTTACACAGATACGCAGTATTTT	CSLRRGTYTDTQYF
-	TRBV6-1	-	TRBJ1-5	TGTGCCAGCAGCTTGACGGGGGTTCAGCCCCAGCATTTT	CASSLTGVQPQHF
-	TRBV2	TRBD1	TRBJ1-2	TGTGCCAGTAGTTTGACAGGGGGTAGATCCTATGGCTACACCTTC	CASSLTGGRSYGYTF